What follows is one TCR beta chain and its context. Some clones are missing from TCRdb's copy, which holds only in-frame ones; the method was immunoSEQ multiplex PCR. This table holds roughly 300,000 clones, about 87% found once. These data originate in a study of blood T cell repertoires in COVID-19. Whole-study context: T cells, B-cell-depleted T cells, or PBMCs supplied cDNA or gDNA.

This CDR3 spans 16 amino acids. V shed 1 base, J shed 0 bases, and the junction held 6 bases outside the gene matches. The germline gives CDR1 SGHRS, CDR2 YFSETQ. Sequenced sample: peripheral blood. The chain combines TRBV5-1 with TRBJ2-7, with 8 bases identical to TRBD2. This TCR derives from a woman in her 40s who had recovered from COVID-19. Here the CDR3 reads CASSLPRGGSSYEQYF. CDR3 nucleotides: TGCGCCAGCAGCTTGCCCCGGGGGGGCAGCTCCTACGAGCAGTACTTC.